The present TCR beta chain was sequenced within a study of blood T cell repertoires in COVID-19. At the level of the study: The origin of the acute and convalescent COVID-19 samples was the United States, Italy and Spain.

Using immunoSEQ multiplex PCR, the repertoire was profiled, and TCRdb retains in-frame clones only, with some absent. The sample contains roughly 240,000 clones, around 89% of which appear only once. The participants were between about 18 and 89 years old and came from 24 US areas. This TCR derives from a man aged 50-60 years who had been exposed to COVID-19. Sequenced input: PBMCs or T cells enriched from blood (not recorded which).

The CDR3 spells CASSIAGAEETQYF. In nucleotides, the CDR3 is TGTGCCAGTAGTATCGCAGGGGCGGAGGAGACCCAGTACTTC. V usage is TRBV19 and J usage is TRBJ2-5; TRBD1 is a possible D gene (6 bases). CDR1 and CDR2 (germline): LNHDA, SQIVND (reference sequence). This CDR3 is built from 14 residues. Trimming left V 3 bases short and J 5 bases short, with 13 bases between.